These 25 T cell receptor beta chains share one sample of origin, sequenced in a study of blood T cell repertoires in COVID-19. Sequencing was performed with immunoSEQ multiplex PCR; in TCRdb, only in-frame clones are kept and a portion is missing. The sample shows 200,000 to 300,000 clones, about 90% of them seen only once. The sequenced sample consisted of PBMCs or T cells enriched from blood (not recorded which). The receptors here all came from a woman aged 40 to 49 with acute COVID-19.

The chain is built from TRBV30 and TRBJ2-7; no clear D. The CDR3 length is 12 residues. V lost 3 bases to trimming and J lost 1 base, with 7 bases between them. Germline V CDR1 and CDR2: GTSNPN, SVGIG (reference sequence). CDR3 nucleotide sequence: TGTGCCTGGAGCAGCGATTCCTACGAGCAGTACTTC. Translation gives CAWSSDSYEQYF.

The DNA of the CDR3 is TGTGCCAGCAGCAGGCGGGAGGCCCCCTACGAGCAGTACTTC. Its translation: CASSRREAPYEQYF. The chain combines TRBV9 with TRBJ2-7, with TRBD2 identical over 8 bases. V trimming: 4 bases; J trimming: 2 bases; junction bases outside the gene matches: 5. The germline V gene encodes CDR1 SGDLS and CDR2 YYNGEE. This CDR3 has 14 amino acids.

The genes are TRBV6-5 and TRBJ1-1, with D unresolved. Germline CDR1 MNHEY, CDR2 SVGAGI. Trimming stripped 8 bases from V and 3 bases from J, with 7 bases between. The length of the CDR3 is 11 residues. The CDR3 here is CASQLDTEAFF. DNA for the CDR3: TGTGCCAGCCAGTTGGACACTGAAGCTTTCTTT.

CDR3 amino acids: CASTLEAGGQETQYF. CDR3 coding DNA: TGTGCCAGCACCCTCGAGGCGGGAGGGCAAGAGACCCAGTACTTC. The genes are TRBV6-6 and TRBJ2-5, with TRBD2 matching 9 bases. The CDR3 sequence is 15 residues long. With 7 bases clipped from V and 2 bases from J, the junction kept 8 bases outside the gene matches. Germline lookup yields CDR1 MNHNY and CDR2 SVGAGI (reference sequence).

The chain carries TRBV25-1 and TRBJ1-6, with TRBD1 matching 7 bases. CDR3 size: 14 residues. V trimming: 4 bases; J trimming: 10 bases; junction bases outside the gene matches: 7. The germline V gene encodes CDR1 MGHDK and CDR2 SYGVNS. The CDR3 DNA sequence: TGTGCCAGCAGTGGCCTGACAGGGAGCTCACCCCTCCACTTT. Its translation is CASSGLTGSSPLHF.

The chain is built from TRBV5-1 and TRBJ2-1, with D possibly matching TRBD1 (5 bases). The CDR3 sequence is 14 residues long. V dropped 0 bases and J dropped 9 bases, with 13 bases sitting between them. Germline V lookup: CDR1 SGHRS, CDR2 YFSETQ. CDR3 bases: TGCGCCAGCAGCTTGGCGGCAGGGCAAGGTGAGCAGTTCTTC. As protein: CASSLAAGQGEQFF.

The rearrangement joins TRBV11-3 to TRBJ2-7; D is possibly TRBD1 (6 bases). This CDR3 is 15 amino acids long. Germline V gives CDR1 SGHNT, CDR2 YENEEA. Trimming took off 5 bases at V and 3 bases at J, with 17 bases between the two ends. The CDR3: CASSQNRDIFYEQYF. CDR3 coding DNA: TGTGCCAGCAGCCAGAACCGGGACATTTTCTACGAGCAGTACTTC. The full variable domain, with the rest looked up from reference TRBV11-3 and TRBJ2-7, is EAGVVQSPRYKIIEKKQPVAFWCNPISGHNTLYWYLQNLGQGPELLIRYENEEAVDDSQLPKDRFSAERLKGVDSTLKIQPAELGDSAVYLCASSQNRDIFYEQYFGPGTRLTVT.

V and J are TRBV6-5 and TRBJ1-1; tentatively, D is TRBD1 (5 bases). CDR3 length equals 16 residues. The germline V and J ends were trimmed by 2 bases and 5 bases, with 18 bases remaining between them. CDR1 and CDR2 from the germline V gene are MNHEY and SVGAGI. CDR3 DNA sequence: TGTGCCAGCAGTTACCGTACTAATCAGGGTATTACTGAAGCTTTCTTT. It specifies CASSYRTNQGITEAFF.

The chain uses TRBV7-8 and TRBJ1-4; 9 bases map to TRBD1. In germline, CDR1 is SGHVS, CDR2 FQNEAQ. V was clipped by 1 base and J by 7 bases; unmatched bases: 4. CDR3 size: 15 residues. The chain's CDR3 is CASSLVTGGPEKLFF. In nucleotides, the CDR3 is TGTGCCAGCAGCTTAGTGACAGGGGGTCCTGAAAAACTGTTTTTT.

This clone is a singleton in its sample. The rearrangement links TRBV5-4 to TRBJ2-7; 7 bases agree with TRBD1. V lost 1 base, J lost 5 bases, and 6 bases stayed unmatched. CDR1 and CDR2 from the germline V gene are SGHNT and YYREEE (reference sequence). This CDR3 comprises 14 residues. CDR3 bases: TGTGCCAGCAGCTTGACAGGGGCCCCCCACGAGCAGTACTTC. Translated: CASSLTGAPHEQYF.

The rearrangement joins TRBV5-4 to TRBJ2-1; 7 bases match TRBD1. Germline CDR1 reads SGHNT; CDR2 reads YYREEE (reference sequence). Trimming cost V 4 bases and J 7 bases; bases outside gene matches: 5. CDR3 size: 13 residues. CDR3 sequence (DNA): TGTGCCAGCAGCATTGACAGGGAGAATGAGCAGTTCTTC. It encodes CASSIDRENEQFF.

CDR3 protein: CASSPLAGGPYEQYF. As DNA, the CDR3 is TGTGCCAGCAGTCCCCTAGCGGGAGGGCCCTACGAGCAGTACTTC. This chain connects TRBV2 to TRBJ2-7, with TRBD2 matching over 12 bases. The CDR3 has 15 residues. J gave up 2 bases and V 5 bases, and 4 bases lay outside the gene matches. CDR1 SNHLY and CDR2 FYNNEI come from the germline V gene.

V is TRBV3-1 (or the pseudogene TRBV3-2) and J is TRBJ2-7, with D possibly matching TRBD2 (5 bases). This CDR3 comprises 14 residues. Germline assignment: CDR1 LGHDT and CDR2 YNNKEL (reference sequence). Trimming took 1 base from V and 3 from J, leaving 10 bases between them. The CDR3 region has the DNA TGTGCCAGCAGCCAAGTTCCGGGGAACTACGAGCAGTACTTC. It translates to CASSQVPGNYEQYF.

This clone occurred once. V gene TRBV19 combines with J gene TRBJ2-3; TRBD2 matches at 9 bases. V shed 4 bases and J 0 bases; nucleotides not matched to a gene: 2. The CDR3 length is 15 residues. CDR1 is LNHDA and CDR2 is SQIVND in the germline V gene (reference sequence). DNA of the CDR3: TGTGCCAGTAGTAAAGGACTAGCGAGCACAGATACGCAGTATTTT. This translates into CASSKGLASTDTQYF.

The V call is TRBV5-6, the J call TRBJ2-1; D ambiguous. In germline, CDR1 is SGHDT, CDR2 YYEEEE. This CDR3 is built from 13 residues. The germline V and J ends were trimmed by 7 bases and 0 bases, with 8 bases remaining between them. As DNA, the CDR3 is TGTGCCAGCGCGGCTAGCTCCTACAATGAGCAGTTCTTC. This gives the protein CASAASSYNEQFF.

The V and J genes are TRBV11-3 and TRBJ2-1; a possible D gene is TRBD2 (5 bases). Trimming took 2 bases from V and 1 from J, leaving 9 bases between them. The CDR3 consists of 15 residues. Germline CDR1 and CDR2: SGHNT and YENEEA. The CDR3 nucleotides are TGTGCCAGCAGCTTAACTAGACTTTCCTACAATGAGCAGTTCTTC. Encoded protein: CASSLTRLSYNEQFF.

The chain is built from TRBV3-1 (or the pseudogene TRBV3-2) and TRBJ2-4, with TRBD2 as a possible D gene (6 bases). The CDR3 is 16 residues long. CDR1 is LGHDT and CDR2 is YNNKEL in the germline V gene (reference sequence). Trimming shortened V by 4 bases and J by 0 bases, and 13 bases separated the two germline ends. The CDR3 sequence is CASSLFSGLAKNIQYF. The CDR3 bases are TGTGCCAGCAGCCTCTTTAGCGGATTAGCCAAAAACATTCAGTACTTC.

The chain recombines TRBV12-3 or TRBV12-4 with TRBJ2-1, with unresolved D. V was trimmed by 6 bases and J by 6 bases, leaving 6 bases between them. This CDR3 has 11 amino acids. The DNA of the CDR3 is TGTGCCAGCAGCCGTCTCAATGAGCAGTTCTTC. It yields the protein CASSRLNEQFF.

V gene TRBV21-1 combines with J gene TRBJ2-3; TRBD2 is taken as the D call from the table, unchecked against the DNA. TRBV21-1 is reported as a pseudogene. The CDR3 runs 18 residues. DNA of the CDR3: TGTGCCAGCAGCCCCCATGGGACTAGCGGGAGGGGAACAGATACGCAGTATTTT. This codes for CASSPHGTSGRGTDTQYF.

The chain uses TRBV5-6 and TRBJ2-5, with 8 bases that match TRBD2. Germline V CDR1 and CDR2: SGHDT, YYEEEE. The CDR3 consists of 16 residues. Trimming at V came to 0 bases and at J to 4 bases, leaving 8 bases not matched to a gene. The CDR3 spells CASSLGSREGVETQYF. DNA of the CDR3: TGTGCCAGCAGCTTGGGTAGCCGGGAGGGGGTAGAGACCCAGTACTTC.

V and J are TRBV7-8 and TRBJ2-3, with TRBD1 identical over 8 bases. Germline V gene sequence: CDR1 SGHVS, CDR2 FQNEAQ. This CDR3 is 15 amino acids long. Trimming removed 4 bases from V and 4 bases from J; junction bases left unmatched: 7. CDR3 nucleotides: TGTGCCAGCAGCTCGCGGACAGGGATCGCAGATACGCAGTATTTT. Protein product: CASSSRTGIADTQYF.

V and J are TRBV19 and TRBJ2-7; 7 positions agree with TRBD1. Germline V gene sequence: CDR1 LNHDA, CDR2 SQIVND (reference sequence). V trimming: 4 bases; J trimming: 0 bases; junction bases outside the gene matches: 3. The CDR3 runs 14 residues. CDR3 sequence reads: CASSSAGGSYEQYF. Here the CDR3 DNA reads TGTGCCAGTAGTAGTGCAGGGGGCTCCTACGAGCAGTACTTC.

The CDR3 DNA follows: TGCGCCAGCAGCTTGTTCAAAGAGACCCAGTACTTC. It encodes CASSLFKETQYF. The chain is built from TRBV5-1 and TRBJ2-5; D not resolved. Trimming shortened V by 1 base and J by 3 bases, and 4 bases separated the two germline ends. The CDR3 loop spans 12 amino acids. Germline values: CDR1 SGHRS, CDR2 YFSETQ.

The J gene is TRBJ1-6, the V gene TRBV2, with a weak D call TRBD1 (5 bases). Between the trimmed V and J ends, which lost 7 bases and 5 bases, there was a span of 12 bases. Germline lookup yields CDR1 SNHLY and CDR2 FYNNEI. This CDR3 has 14 residues. The CDR3 protein is CASIRTSNNSPLHF. Here the CDR3 DNA reads TGTGCCAGCATTCGGACATCTAATAATTCACCCCTCCACTTT. The whole variable domain, remainder taken from reference TRBV2 and TRBJ1-6, is EPEVTQTPSHQVTQMGQEVILRCVPISNHLYFYWYRQILGQKVEFLVSFYNNEISEKSEIFDDQFSVERPDGSNFTLKIRSTKLEDSAMYFCASIRTSNNSPLHFGNGTRLTVT.

The rearrangement uses TRBV18 and TRBJ1-5; 7 bases line up with TRBD1. The J segment lost 5 bases and the V segment lost 4 bases, leaving 5 bases of the junction unmatched. This CDR3 has 14 amino acids. Germline CDR1 and CDR2: KGHSH and LQKENI. In DNA, the CDR3 is TGTGCCAGCTCACTGGGACAGCCTTATCAGCCCCAGCATTTT. Encoded protein: CASSLGQPYQPQHF.